A single sample gave rise to the 9 T cell receptor beta chains below, sequenced in a study of identical twins. TCRdb analysed the 5' RACE reads with MiXCR anew, one entry per CDR3 protein. Of 350,000 or so distinct CDR3 sequences in the sample, 9% to 15% were seen once. This same sample was also taken into another study, of yellow fever vaccine responses in identical twins.

Sequences were obtained from CD8+ T cells sorted from blood. The receptors here all came from a woman in her late teens or twenties in good health.

The sample holds a few counts of this clonotype. This rearrangement joins TRBV6-2 or TRBV6-3 to TRBJ2-1, with a possible D match to TRBD2 (7 bases). The V end was cut by 8 bases, the J end by 8 bases, with 13 bases between. CDR1 is MNHEY, CDR2 SVGEGT, per germline. This CDR3 has 12 amino acids. The chain's CDR3 is CASWGGRDEQFF. CDR3 in DNA: TGTGCCAGCTGGGGGGGGCGCGATGAGCAGTTCTTC.

This clonotype was counted only a few times. J is TRBJ2-3 and V is TRBV7-9; 9 nucleotides agree with TRBD2. Trimming at V came to 5 bases and at J to 1 base, leaving 10 bases not matched to a gene. There are 17 residues in the CDR3. The germline V gene encodes CDR1 SEHNR and CDR2 FQNEAQ (reference sequence). The CDR3 spells CASSDPKVAGGTDTQYF. As DNA, the CDR3 is TGTGCCAGCAGCGACCCCAAGGTAGCGGGAGGCACAGATACGCAGTATTTT.

This clonotype was detected only a few times. This chain connects TRBV10-1 to TRBJ2-7; 7 nucleotides line up with TRBD1. This CDR3 has 14 residues. J lost 6 bases, V lost 7 bases, and 12 bases had no gene match. The V gene's germline CDR1 is WNHNN and CDR2 SYGVQD (reference sequence). The DNA for the CDR3 is TGCGCCAGCATATTAGGGACAGCCCGGGGCGAGCAGTACTTC. Its translation is CASILGTARGEQYF.

This chain connects TRBV11-3 to TRBJ2-1; 7 bases are a match to TRBD2. Germline CDR1 SGHNT, CDR2 YENEEA. The trim removed 5 bases at V and 8 bases at J, leaving 15 bases unmatched. CDR3 length equals 16 residues. The CDR3 nucleotides read TGTGCCAGCAGCCACTGGACTGGCGGGAGTGTGGATGAGCAGTTCTTC. As protein: CASSHWTGGSVDEQFF.

This clonotype has a count of ten or more. The chain is built from TRBV5-1 and TRBJ2-7; no firm D call. Germline lookup yields CDR1 SGHRS and CDR2 YFSETQ. Between the trimmed V and J ends, which lost 3 bases and 2 bases, there was a span of 15 bases. The CDR3 is made up of 15 amino acids. Here the CDR3 DNA reads TGCGCCAGCAGCTCCCCTGGAAACCTTCCCTACGAGCAGTACTTC. Its translation is CASSSPGNLPYEQYF.

This clonotype was counted only a few times. The chain is built from TRBV9 and TRBJ2-7, with D hard to call. Germline V gene lookup returns CDR1 SGDLS and CDR2 YYNGEE. The CDR3 loop spans 18 amino acids. Trimming left V 5 bases short and J 0 bases short, with 24 bases between. CDR3 amino acids: CASSANPYGPGSSYEQYF. In DNA form, the CDR3 reads TGTGCCAGCAGTGCGAACCCTTACGGGCCGGGCAGCTCCTACGAGCAGTACTTC.

This clonotype turned up a few times. The chain employs TRBV20-1 and TRBJ1-1, with no clear D. Deletions cut 0 bases from V and 6 bases from J, with 8 bases between. This CDR3 contains 12 residues. Germline loops: CDR1 DFQATT, CDR2 SNEGSKA (reference sequence). The CDR3 DNA is TGCAGTGCTAGAGACCAGGACGCTGAAGCTTTCTTT. Translating it yields CSARDQDAEAFF.

This clonotype was seen repeatedly, ten times or more. This chain links TRBV7-9 with TRBJ2-5; D is unresolved. The germline V and J ends were trimmed by 5 bases and 1 base, with 11 bases remaining between them. Germline V gene data show CDR1 as SEHNR and CDR2 as FQNEAQ (reference sequence). The CDR3 has 14 amino acids. CDR3 sequence: CASSPQRGQETQYF. As DNA, the CDR3 is TGTGCCAGCAGCCCCCAGAGAGGCCAAGAGACCCAGTACTTC.

Many counts were recorded for this clonotype. The CDR3 DNA reads as TGTGCCAGCAGTTTTGGGGCTAGCGGAACAGATACGCAGTATTTT. This sequence encodes CASSFGASGTDTQYF. The chain couples TRBV12-3 or TRBV12-4 to TRBJ2-3; 7 bases agree with TRBD2. The V segment lost 3 bases and the J segment 3 bases; nucleotides outside the gene matches: 6. This CDR3 has 15 residues.